Detailed here is one T cell receptor (beta chain). The sample belongs to a study of shared clonotypes between healthy human individuals. V lost 7 bases, J lost 6 bases, and 12 bases lay in between. The germline gives CDR1 SEHNR, CDR2 FQNEAQ (reference sequence). There are 12 residues in the CDR3. The protocol was immunoSEQ multiplex PCR, while the TCRdb copy is restricted to in-frame clones and leaves out a portion. The sample carries roughly 2.4 million clones, around 95% recorded once. This chain connects TRBV7-9 to TRBJ1-2, with D tentatively TRBD1 (6 bases). Sequenced sample: naive CD4+ T cells sorted from blood. As for subset: CD45RA+ positively selected. This clonotype originated in a man aged 18 to 29 in good health. The CDR3 region is CASTQGLNGYTF. DNA of the CDR3: TGTGCCAGCACCCAGGGGCTCAATGGCTACACCTTC.